These T cell receptor beta chains were read from a single sample in a study of human T cells and chemical hapten exposure. In TCRdb, the 5' RACE reads were re-called with MiXCR into one record per CDR3 protein. The data contain 110,000 or so distinct CDR3 sequences, around a fifth of them singletons. These receptors all stem from a human donor in good health. CDR3s include the opening cysteine and the closing phenylalanine or tryptophan. Fields, in order: J gene, D gene, V gene, clone size, CDR3 DNA, CDR3 protein. A D gene is named only where the DNA matches it firmly. Not every row has a clone size; where given, it reads once, few, many or a size class.

>TRBJ1-5|TRBD1|TRBV12-3/TRBV12-4|-
TGTGCCAGCAGCCGGCGGGTACTTGACAGGGAGGATCAGCCCCAGCATTTT
CASSRRVLDREDQPQHF
>TRBJ1-3|TRBD1|TRBV11-2|few
TGTGCCAGCAGCTCCCAGTTCGGGACAGCCTCATTTGGAAACACCATATATTTT
CASSSQFGTASFGNTIYF
>TRBJ1-1|-|TRBV7-8|-
TGTGCCAGCAGCCCACGTCGGGGTGACACTGAAGCTTTCTTT
CASSPRRGDTEAFF
>TRBJ2-5|TRBD1|TRBV28|-
TGTGCCAGCAGGGGCCGGGACAGGGGGAGACAAGAGACCCAGTACTTC
CASRGRDRGRQETQYF
>TRBJ2-2|-|TRBV12-3/TRBV12-4|-
TGTGCCAGCAGTTTGGGCAACGCGAACACCGGGGAGCTGTTTTTT
CASSLGNANTGELFF
>TRBJ2-7|-|TRBV6-6|-
TGTGCCAGCAGTTACTCACAGGTGTTCTCCTACGAGCAGTACTTC
CASSYSQVFSYEQYF
>TRBJ2-2|-|TRBV29-1|-
TGCAGCGTGAACAGGGTTGACACCGGGGAGCTGTTTTTT
CSVNRVDTGELFF
>TRBJ1-4|-|TRBV28|-
TGTGCCAGCTCCCCCCGGACGGTTGAAAAACTGTTTTTT
CASSPRTVEKLFF
>TRBJ1-1|TRBD1|TRBV20-1|few
TGCAGTGCTAGTCAGGGGGCTGAAGCTTTCTTT
CSASQGAEAFF
>TRBJ2-2|-|TRBV12-3/TRBV12-4|few
TGTGCCAGCAGTTGCAAATACAGGGATTCCACCGGGGAGCTGTTTTTT
CASSCKYRDSTGELFF
>TRBJ1-2|TRBD1|TRBV5-6|-
TGTGCCAGCAGCCCATCCGGGACAGCTTCTATACACTATGGCTACACCTTC
CASSPSGTASIHYGYTF